The entry below describes one T cell receptor (beta chain). Its antigen is not known. This record belongs to a study of T cells in Graves' hyperthyroidism and ophthalmopathy. Overall study findings and caveats: Before onset, ophthalmopathy was predicted by the model a median around 6 months earlier.

The CDR3 spans 15 residues. Germline trimming cut 0 bases from V and 0 bases from J; bases unmatched to any gene: 1. Germline V gene data show CDR1 as SQVTM and CDR2 as ANQGSEA. Disease duration under 2 months; hyperthyroidism patients were aged 18 to 65. Amplified regions were TCR beta CDR3 sequences from RNA transcripts. First-round RT-PCR with HTBI primers amplified the TCR CDR3 region. TCRdb reprocessed the multiplex PCR reads via MiXCR and lists one record per CDR3 protein. The sample records 500,000 to 600,000 distinct CDR3 sequences, 46% being singletons. Material for sequencing was peripheral blood or thyroid tissue (not recorded which). V is TRBV29-1 and J is TRBJ1-2; 10 nucleotides line up with TRBD1. This receptor was taken from a woman aged 18-29 years with Graves' hyperthyroidism. The CDR3 sequence is CSVEDGQGANYGYTF. The DNA for the CDR3 is TGCAGCGTTGAAGATGGACAGGGGGCTAACTATGGCTACACCTTC. Supplemented by reference TRBV29-1 and TRBJ1-2, the full variable domain reads SAVISQKPSRDICQRGTSLTIQCQVDSQVTMMFWYRQQPGQSLTLIATANQGSEATYESGFVIDKFPISRPNLTFSTLTVSNMSPEDSSIYLCSVEDGQGANYGYTFGSGTRLTVV.